The rows below give T cell receptor beta chains drawn from one sample of a study of blood T cell repertoires in COVID-19. Sequenced by immunoSEQ multiplex PCR; TCRdb stores in-frame clones only, minus some. The sample yields 150,000 to 160,000 clones, around 90% seen once. The sequencing input was peripheral blood. The source of these receptors is a man aged 50 or older with acute or convalescent COVID-19. CDR3s include the opening cysteine and the closing phenylalanine or tryptophan. A D gene is named only where the DNA matches it firmly. Clone sizes are given selectively: once, few, many, or a class where the clone is expanded.

once	TRBD2	TRBV19	TRBJ2-3	TGTGCCAGTAGTATCCAGGTCGGGAGGAACACAGATACGCAGTATTTT	CASSIQVGRNTDTQYF
.	TRBD2	TRBV7-9	TRBJ2-3	TGTGCCAGCAGCCCACGGACTAGCGGGAGTACAGATACGCAGTATTTT	CASSPRTSGSTDTQYF
.	TRBD1	TRBV19	TRBJ2-5	TGTGCCAGTAGTATCGAGATAGGACAGGGGAATCTGGAGACCCAGTACTTC	CASSIEIGQGNLETQYF
.	.	TRBV11-2	TRBJ2-7	TGTGCCAGCAGCCGACAACTGTACGAGCAGTACTTC	CASSRQLYEQYF
.	.	TRBV6-5	TRBJ1-3	TGTGCCAGCAGTTACTCGGCACCCACAAACACCATATATTTT	CASSYSAPTNTIYF
.	TRBD1	TRBV7-8	TRBJ1-1	TGTGCCAGCAGCGCGACAGGGCTCGAGGGGACTGAAGCTTTCTTT	CASSATGLEGTEAFF
.	.	TRBV12-2	TRBJ2-1	TGTGCAAGTCGCTTAGCGTGGTCTAGCGGGGGGGCTTCCAATGAGCAGTTCTTC	CASRLAWSSGGASNEQFF
.	.	TRBV7-8	TRBJ1-1	TGTGCCAGCAGCCACGGTAGAACGCAAGAAGCTTTCTTT	CASSHGRTQEAFF
.	TRBD2	TRBV18	TRBJ2-3	TGTGCCAGCTCACCAGAACTAGCGGGCACAGATACGCAGTATTTT	CASSPELAGTDTQYF
.	.	TRBV7-2	TRBJ1-2	TGTGCCAGCAGCCCGACCAGGGGTGAAGGCTACACCTTC	CASSPTRGEGYTF
.	.	TRBV7-3	TRBJ1-1	TGTGCCAGCGGCGTTGGACAGAGTACTGAAGCTTTCTTT	CASGVGQSTEAFF
.	TRBD1	TRBV28	TRBJ2-2	TGTGCCAGCAGTTTCGTTTCTGGGACAGTATCCACCGGGGAGCTGTTTTTT	CASSFVSGTVSTGELFF
.	.	TRBV10-3	TRBJ2-7	TGTGCCATCAGTGAGTCGACACCTTCCTACGAGCAGTACTTC	CAISESTPSYEQYF
few	TRBD1	TRBV6-5	TRBJ2-7	TGTGCCAGCAGTAGGGACAGGGGGCTTTACGAGCAGTACTTC	CASSRDRGLYEQYF
.	.	TRBV7-2	TRBJ1-2	TGTGCCAGCAGCTACCGCGGACAGTTACTTGGCTACACCTTC	CASSYRGQLLGYTF
.	.	TRBV30	TRBJ1-5	TGTGCCTGGAGTGCCCGATATCTCACAGGGAAGTCTAATCAGCCCCAGCATTTT	CAWSARYLTGKSNQPQHF
.	.	TRBV7-2	TRBJ1-4	TGTGCCAGCTCGTCAAGGGGTAATGAAAAACTGTTTTTT	CASSSRGNEKLFF
.	.	TRBV5-1	TRBJ1-1	TGCGCCAGCCGACAGATGCGGAACACTGAAGCTTTCTTT	CASRQMRNTEAFF
.	.	TRBV5-5	TRBJ2-1	TGTGCCAGCAGCTTGGTGGCCCACAATGAGCAGTTCTTC	CASSLVAHNEQFF
.	TRBD1	TRBV9	TRBJ1-1	TGTGCCAGCAGCACGGTAGCAAAGGGGGCCACTGAAGCTTTCTTT	CASSTVAKGATEAFF
.	.	TRBV7-9	TRBJ2-1	TGTGCCAGCACCGACAGAAGCTCCTACAATGAGCAGTTCTTC	CASTDRSSYNEQFF
.	TRBD2	TRBV7-7	TRBJ2-2	TGTGCTAGCAGCTTACGCCCTAGCGGGGGGAGTCCCGGGGAGCTGTTTTTT	CASSLRPSGGSPGELFF
.	.	TRBV2	TRBJ2-6	TGTGCCAGCAGTGAGGTGCGACCGACTGTTTGGGCCAACGTCCTGACTTTC	CASSEVRPTVWANVLTF
once	.	TRBV3-1/TRBV3-2	TRBJ2-3	TGTGCCAGCAGCCAAGATGTAGGCAGAGGGTTTGGCACAGATACGCAGTATTTT	CASSQDVGRGFGTDTQYF
.	TRBD1	TRBV7-9	TRBJ1-4	TGTGCCAGCAGCACTGGACAGGGGAATGAAAAACTGTTTTTT	CASSTGQGNEKLFF
.	TRBD1	TRBV27	TRBJ1-6	TGTGCCAGCAGGGGGACAGCGAATTCACCCCTCCACTTT	CASRGTANSPLHF
.	.	TRBV5-1	TRBJ1-4	TGCGCCAGCAGCTCCACACACGTACAGGGTCTGGATGAAAAACTGTTTTTT	CASSSTHVQGLDEKLFF
.	.	TRBV25-1	TRBJ1-3	TGTGCCAGCAGTGAATCGGGGGAGATTGGAAACACCATATATTTT	CASSESGEIGNTIYF
.	.	TRBV9	TRBJ2-5	TGTGCCAGCAGCGTAAGCGGGTACCAAGAGACCCAGTACTTC	CASSVSGYQETQYF